This T cell receptor beta chain was obtained from a study of OX40 agonist ivuxolimab in advanced cancers. For the study at large: The patients received agonistic anti-OX40 (CD134) antibody ivuxolimab. Hepatocellular carcinoma, melanoma, renal cell or head and neck cancer was diagnosed in the dose-escalation patients.

Notes on this clone: As yet, its antigen is unknown. The sample carries other DNA sequences with the same CDR3.

Study observations and caveats: People who partly responded at 0.1-3.0 mg/kg had some of the least clonal expansion seen.

TCRdb's table, derived via immunoSEQ multiplex PCR, lists solely in-frame clones and lacks some. The sample lists approximately 70,000 clones; about four fifths were seen once. Between the trimmed V and J ends, which lost 0 bases and 5 bases, there was a span of 11 bases. The germline V gene has CDR1 SGHDT and CDR2 YYEEEE. The CDR3 length is 14 residues. Researchers took blood at baseline, on cycle 4 day 1, and on cycle 7 day 1. This chain joins TRBV5-6 and TRBJ1-1; D gene uncertain. Sequenced here: CD4+ or CD8+ T cells sorted from blood, sampled in a trial of the OX40 agonist ivuxolimab. This receptor was obtained from an adult with an advanced solid tumor such as melanoma, head and neck, liver or kidney cancer. The CDR3 loop reads CASSLEGGYTEAFF. In nucleotides, the CDR3 is TGTGCCAGCAGCTTGGAGGGAGGGTATACTGAAGCTTTCTTT.